A single sample gave rise to the 5 T cell receptor beta chains below, sequenced in a study of T-cell memory formation after mild COVID-19. TCRdb reprocessed the 5' RACE reads with MiXCR, giving one entry per CDR3 protein. Of 550,000 to 600,000 distinct CDR3 sequences listed, roughly a fifth are singletons. Input material: PBMCs or a T cell subset sorted from them (not recorded which). The receptors derive from an adult woman who had mild COVID-19 (a few samples of this study predate the infection). Cell type and time point are not known.

The chain joins TRBV2 to TRBJ2-1; TRBD2 agrees at 7 bases. The germline CDR1 and CDR2 sequences are SNHLY and FYNNEI. The ends lost 6 bases at V and 0 bases at J; junction bases unmatched: 5. This CDR3 is 15 amino acids long. CDR3 nucleotides: TGTGCCAGCAGAGGGAGGGCGAGCTCCTACAATGAGCAGTTCTTC. Residues: CASRGRASSYNEQFF. Full variable domain (remainder filled in from reference TRBV2 and TRBJ2-1): EPEVTQTPSHQVTQMGQEVILRCVPISNHLYFYWYRQILGQKVEFLVSFYNNEISEKSEIFDDQFSVERPDGSNFTLKIRSTKLEDSAMYFCASRGRASSYNEQFFGPGTRLTVL.

This chain connects TRBV18 to TRBJ2-2; 14 bases are a match to TRBD2. V gave up 5 bases and J gave up 4 bases; unmatched junction bases: 3. The CDR3 loop spans 16 amino acids. CDR1 KGHSH and CDR2 LQKENI come from the germline V gene. CDR3 sequence reads: CASSMGLAGATGELFF. CDR3 bases: TGTGCCAGCTCAATGGGACTAGCGGGAGCCACCGGGGAGCTGTTTTTT.

The V and J genes are TRBV7-9 and TRBJ1-5; D is uncertain. This CDR3 is built from 15 residues. The V end was cut by 5 bases, the J end by 3 bases, with 14 bases between. Germline CDR1 reads SEHNR; CDR2 reads FQNEAQ (reference sequence). CDR3 DNA: TGTGCCAGCAGCGGAGGCGGAGAAATCAATCAGCCCCAGCATTTT. Its protein product is CASSGGGEINQPQHF.

V gene TRBV7-9 combines with J gene TRBJ2-1, with unresolved D. The CDR3 runs 15 residues. Germline CDR1 reads SEHNR; CDR2 reads FQNEAQ (reference sequence). Trimming removed 5 bases at V and 4 bases at J, with 15 bases between. The DNA of the CDR3 is TGTGCCAGCAGCAGCGTGAGAGCCGGATACAATGAGCAGTTCTTC. It yields the protein CASSSVRAGYNEQFF. Drawing the rest from reference TRBV7-9 and TRBJ2-1, the complete variable domain is DTGVSQNPRHKITKRGQNVTFRCDPISEHNRLYWYRQTLGQGPEFLTYFQNEAQLEKSRLLSDRFSAERPKGSFSTLEIQRTEQGDSAMYLCASSSVRAGYNEQFFGPGTRLTVL.

This chain connects TRBV5-5 to TRBJ1-2; 8 bases fit TRBD1. V was pared by 5 bases and J by 3 bases, with 15 bases of the junction left unmatched. The CDR3 covers 17 residues. Germline V gives CDR1 SGHKS, CDR2 YYEKEE (reference sequence). The CDR3 spells CASRRSLGDRIDYGYTF. Written as DNA, the CDR3 is TGTGCCAGCAGACGGAGCTTGGGGGACAGGATCGACTATGGCTACACCTTC.